This T cell receptor (beta chain) comes out of a study of identical twins. Whole-study findings and limits: Analyses of zero insertions could, in part, be confounded by invariant MAIT and iNKT cells.

A note on this clonotype: Its matching antigen is unknown.

Unique molecular identifiers were present on the cDNA, which also gained a universal primer site by template switching. TCRdb analysed the 5' RACE reads with MiXCR anew, one entry per CDR3 protein. The table includes roughly 540,000 distinct CDR3 sequences, roughly 21% detected once. The same sample was also studied in work on T cells expressing NK-cell markers. That publication notes: Dominant NKG2C+ clonotypes were found to form about 1.0-7.0% of CD8+ T cells in a handful of donors. The study found these clonotypes also leading the CD3+CD56-NKG2C+ fraction in several donors.

The sequence was obtained from a woman aged 18-35 years in good health. Sequencing was performed on CD4+ T cells sorted from blood.

CDR3: CSASHRRNSYEQYF. CDR3 sequence (DNA): TGCAGTGCTAGTCACAGGAGAAACTCATACGAGCAGTACTTC. J is TRBJ2-7 and V is TRBV20-1; D is possibly TRBD1 (5 bases). The CDR3 extends over 14 amino acids. Trimming removed 3 bases at V and 4 bases at J, with 16 bases between. Germline assignment: CDR1 DFQATT and CDR2 SNEGSKA (reference sequence).